This T cell receptor (beta chain) was profiled in a study of T cells after yellow fever vaccination. Study-wide context: The authors prepared low-cell-number fractions using SMART-Seq v4 Ultra Low Input.

Universal primer sites and UMIs were introduced during 5'RACE template-switching synthesis of TCR cDNA. TCRdb re-called the 5' RACE reads through MiXCR, storing one row per CDR3 protein. The sample has roughly 160,000 distinct CDR3 sequences, around 7.3% seen once. Study-level findings and limits: There was a possibility that FACS-sorted repertoires contained abundant clonotypes contaminating from the bulk population.

This clonotype showed up many times. Its antigen is not identified. The V and J ends lost 6 bases and 4 bases, in that order; junction bases with no gene match: 3. CDR3 length: 14 amino acids. Germline lookup yields CDR1 SGHTA and CDR2 FQGNSA. The chain links TRBV7-2 to TRBJ2-3, with TRBD2 matching over 11 bases. This TCR was recovered from a man aged 18 to 29 who received the YFV17D yellow fever vaccine. Specimen: CD4+ T cells sorted from PBMCs, collected less than 6 days after the first yellow fever vaccination. CDR3 DNA sequence: TGTGCCAGCAGTCGACTAGCGGGGCCAGATACGCAGTATTTT. Translating it yields CASSRLAGPDTQYF.